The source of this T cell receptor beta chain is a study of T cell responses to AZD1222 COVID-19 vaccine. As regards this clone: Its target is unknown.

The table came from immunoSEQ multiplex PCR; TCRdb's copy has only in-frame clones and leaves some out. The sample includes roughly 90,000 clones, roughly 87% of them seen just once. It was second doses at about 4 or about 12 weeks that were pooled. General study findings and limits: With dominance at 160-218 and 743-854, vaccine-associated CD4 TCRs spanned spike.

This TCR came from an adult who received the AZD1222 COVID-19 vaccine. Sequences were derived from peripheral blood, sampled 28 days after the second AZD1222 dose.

CDR3 in DNA: TGTGCCAGCAGCCAAGAGATCTGGGTAGGGAACACCGGGGAGCTGTTTTTT. Residues: CASSQEIWVGNTGELFF. This chain links TRBV3-1 (or the pseudogene TRBV3-2) with TRBJ2-2; no clear D gene. The V and J ends lost 0 bases and 1 base respectively, with 12 bases between them. Germline V gene data show CDR1 as LGHDT and CDR2 as YNNKEL (reference sequence). The CDR3 is 17 amino acids.